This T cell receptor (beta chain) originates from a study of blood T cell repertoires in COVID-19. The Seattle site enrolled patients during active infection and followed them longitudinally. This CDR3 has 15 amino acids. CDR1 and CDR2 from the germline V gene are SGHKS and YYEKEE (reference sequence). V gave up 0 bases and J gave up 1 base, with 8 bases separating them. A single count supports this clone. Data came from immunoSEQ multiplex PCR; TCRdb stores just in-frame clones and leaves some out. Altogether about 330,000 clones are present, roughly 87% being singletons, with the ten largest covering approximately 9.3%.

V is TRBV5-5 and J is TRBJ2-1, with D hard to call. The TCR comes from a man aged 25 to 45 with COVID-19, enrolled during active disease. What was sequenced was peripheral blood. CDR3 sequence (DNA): TGTGCCAGCAGCTTGGACAGTGGGTCCTACAATGAGCAGTTCTTC. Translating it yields CASSLDSGSYNEQFF.